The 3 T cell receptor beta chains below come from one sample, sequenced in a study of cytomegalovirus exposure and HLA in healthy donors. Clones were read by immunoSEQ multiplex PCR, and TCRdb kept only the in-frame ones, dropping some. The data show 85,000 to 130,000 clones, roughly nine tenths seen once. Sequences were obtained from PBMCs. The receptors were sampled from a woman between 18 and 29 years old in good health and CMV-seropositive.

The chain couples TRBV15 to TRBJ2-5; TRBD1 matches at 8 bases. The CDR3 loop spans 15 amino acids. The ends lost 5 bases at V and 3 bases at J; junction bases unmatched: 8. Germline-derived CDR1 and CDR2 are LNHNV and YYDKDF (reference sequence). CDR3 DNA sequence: TGTGCCACCAGCTGGGGGCCAGGGGGCGAAGAGACCCAGTACTTC. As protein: CATSWGPGGEETQYF.

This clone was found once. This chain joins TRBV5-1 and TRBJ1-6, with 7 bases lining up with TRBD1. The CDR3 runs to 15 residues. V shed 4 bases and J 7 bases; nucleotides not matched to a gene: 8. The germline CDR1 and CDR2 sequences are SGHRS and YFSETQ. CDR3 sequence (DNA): TGCGCCAGCAGCCCGGGCGGCAGGGGGAATTCACCCCTCCACTTT. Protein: CASSPGGRGNSPLHF.

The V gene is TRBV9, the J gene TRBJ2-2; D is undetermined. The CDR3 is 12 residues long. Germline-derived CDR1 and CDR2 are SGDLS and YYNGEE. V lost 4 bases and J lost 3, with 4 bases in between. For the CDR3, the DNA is TGTGCCAGCAGCCCGTACACCGGGGAGCTGTTTTTT. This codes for CASSPYTGELFF.